This is a list of T cell receptor beta chains from one sample in a study of long-term antiretroviral therapy in people with HIV. Profiling relied on immunoSEQ multiplex PCR, and the TCRdb table lists in-frame clones only, not all of them. Among about 20,000 clones listed, around 87% were seen once. The starting material was unsorted PBMCs, obtained 4.2 years after starting antiretroviral therapy. These receptors all stem from a man between 50 and 59 years old with HIV. Each CDR3 is given with its conserved first and last residue. D genes are given only for firm matches.

j_call d_call v_call cdr3_nt cdr3_aa
TRBJ2-2 - TRBV10-1 TGCGCCAGCAGTAAGGGGGGCTCTCACGGGGAGCTGTTTTTT CASSKGGSHGELFF
TRBJ1-2 TRBD1 TRBV2 TGTGCCAGCAGCTCGGACAGGGTCTATGGCTACACCTTC CASSSDRVYGYTF
TRBJ2-7 - TRBV5-1 TGCGCCAGCAGCTTGACAGACCCTAGCTACGAGCAGTACTTC CASSLTDPSYEQYF
TRBJ1-4 - TRBV15 TGTGCCACCAGCAGGGGACGGGCGAATGAAAAACTGTTTTTT CATSRGRANEKLFF
TRBJ2-1 TRBD1 TRBV15 TGTGCCACCAGCAGTTTTCAACCGGGACAGGGAACCTACAATGAGCAGTTCTTC CATSSFQPGQGTYNEQFF
TRBJ2-2 - TRBV19 TGTGCCACTCTTGGGGACGTCCCCGGGGAGCTGTTTTTT CATLGDVPGELFF
TRBJ2-3 TRBD1 TRBV2 TGTGCCAGCAGATTTTTAGGGACAGGGGATACAGATACGCAGTATTTT CASRFLGTGDTDTQYF
TRBJ2-7 TRBD1 TRBV28 TGTGCCAGCAGTTCGACAGGGGGCTGGGAGCAGTACTTC CASSSTGGWEQYF
TRBJ1-6 - TRBV9 TGTGCCAGCAGCGCCTGGGACACAGATTACAGCTCCTATAATTCACCCCTCCACTTT CASSAWDTDYSSYNSPLHF
TRBJ1-1 - TRBV5-4 TGTGCCAGCAGCTTGAAGGCGGGGGATACTGAAGCTTTCTTT CASSLKAGDTEAFF
TRBJ2-2 - TRBV27 TGTGCCAGCATGGCAAACGCGAACACCGGGGAGCTGTTTTTT CASMANANTGELFF